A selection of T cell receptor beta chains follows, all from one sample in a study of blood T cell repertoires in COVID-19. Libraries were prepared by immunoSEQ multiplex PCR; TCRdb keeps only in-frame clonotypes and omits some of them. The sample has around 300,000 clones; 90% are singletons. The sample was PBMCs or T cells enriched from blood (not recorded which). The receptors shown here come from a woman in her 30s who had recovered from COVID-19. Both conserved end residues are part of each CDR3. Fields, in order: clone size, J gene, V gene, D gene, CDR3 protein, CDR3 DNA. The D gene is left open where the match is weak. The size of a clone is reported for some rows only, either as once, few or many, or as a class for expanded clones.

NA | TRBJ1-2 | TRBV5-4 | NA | CASSLGEGGYGYTF | TGTGCCAGCAGCCTGGGGGAAGGAGGCTATGGCTACACCTTC
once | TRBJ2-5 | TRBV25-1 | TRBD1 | CASSWTGIQETQYF | TGTGCCAGCAGCTGGACAGGAATCCAAGAGACCCAGTACTTC
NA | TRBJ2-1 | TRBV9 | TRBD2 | CASSVSGTMSYNEQFF | TGTGCCAGCAGCGTATCCGGGACTATGTCCTACAATGAGCAGTTCTTC
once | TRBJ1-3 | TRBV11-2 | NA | CASSLDRASSGNTIYF | TGTGCCAGCAGCTTAGACAGGGCTTCCTCTGGAAACACCATATATTTT
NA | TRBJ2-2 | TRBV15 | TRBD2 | CATSRDLAGAGELFF | TGTGCCACCAGCAGAGATTTGGCGGGAGCCGGGGAGCTGTTTTTT
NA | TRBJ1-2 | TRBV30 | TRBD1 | CAWSQAFLGQGNYGYTF | TGTGCCTGGAGTCAGGCTTTTTTGGGACAGGGTAACTATGGCTACACCTTC
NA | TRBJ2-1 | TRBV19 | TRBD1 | CASSLGQGRNEQFF | TGTGCCAGTAGTTTAGGACAGGGGAGAAATGAGCAGTTCTTC
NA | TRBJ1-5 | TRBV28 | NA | CASSLFGGGDNQPQHF | TGTGCCAGCAGTTTATTTGGCGGGGGTGATAATCAGCCCCAGCATTTT
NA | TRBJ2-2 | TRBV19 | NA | CASSIRTSGTGELFF | TGTGCCAGTAGTATACGGACCAGCGGGACCGGGGAGCTGTTTTTT
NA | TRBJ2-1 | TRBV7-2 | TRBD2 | CASSRRLAGAYNEQFF | TGTGCCAGCAGCCGGAGACTAGCGGGAGCCTACAATGAGCAGTTCTTC
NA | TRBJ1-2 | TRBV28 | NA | CASSDQPQGSTF | TGTGCCAGCAGCGACCAACCACAGGGTTCCACCTTC
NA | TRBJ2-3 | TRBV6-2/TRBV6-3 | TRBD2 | CASSPPLAGRTDTQYF | TGTGCCAGCAGTCCCCCCCTAGCGGGCCGCACAGATACGCAGTATTTT
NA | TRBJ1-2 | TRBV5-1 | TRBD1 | CASRSRQGAYYGYTF | TGCGCCAGCAGATCTAGACAGGGGGCGTACTATGGCTACACCTTC
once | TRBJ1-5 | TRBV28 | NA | CASSPDGGQPQHF | TGTGCCAGCAGTCCCGACGGGGGTCAGCCCCAGCATTTT
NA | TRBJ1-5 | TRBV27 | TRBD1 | CASKLGQGAGQPQHF | TGTGCCAGCAAGCTAGGACAGGGGGCAGGCCAGCCCCAGCATTTT
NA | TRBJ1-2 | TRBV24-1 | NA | CATENPDNSYGYTF | TGTGCCACCGAAAACCCGGACAATAGCTATGGCTACACCTTC
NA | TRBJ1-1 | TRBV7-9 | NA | CASREQGMNTEAFF | TGTGCCAGCAGGGAACAGGGTATGAACACTGAAGCTTTCTTT
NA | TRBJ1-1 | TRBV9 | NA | CASSVGRGTEAFF | TGTGCCAGCAGCGTAGGGAGGGGCACTGAAGCTTTCTTT
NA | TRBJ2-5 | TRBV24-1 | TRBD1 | CATRETGGASETQYF | TGTGCCACCAGGGAGACAGGGGGCGCATCAGAGACCCAGTACTTC
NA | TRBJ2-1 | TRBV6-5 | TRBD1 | CASSYRTGGLNNEQFF | TGTGCCAGCAGTTACAGGACAGGGGGACTCAACAATGAGCAGTTCTTC
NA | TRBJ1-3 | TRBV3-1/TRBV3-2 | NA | CASSPSCMTETGNTIYF | TGTGCCAGCAGCCCCAGTTGTATGACAGAAACTGGAAACACCATATATTTT
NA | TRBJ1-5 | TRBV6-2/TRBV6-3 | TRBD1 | CASSRQGYSNQPQHF | TGTGCCAGCAGCCGACAGGGATATAGCAATCAGCCCCAGCATTTT